Below, 21 T cell receptor beta chains from the same sample are listed, as sequenced in a study of tumor and adjacent non-tumor tissue in lung cancer. The library came from three nested PCR rounds adapted from ARM-PCR protocols. From the multiplex PCR reads, TCRdb called clonotypes with MiXCR, one entry per CDR3 protein. This sample carries approximately 130,000 distinct CDR3 sequences, 66% of them seen once, and the ten largest clones take around 13%. The template was RNA from unsorted bulk tissue. Material: lung tumor tissue. These receptors were obtained from a man aged 30 to 45 with non-small cell lung cancer.

As to this clonotype: Just one base apart from a much larger clone, this may be a read error. Likely a read error: the CDR3 ends without its conserved phenylalanine or tryptophan. The chain joins TRBV20-1 to TRBJ1-1; D might be TRBD1 (5 bases). There are 13 residues in the CDR3. CDR1 and CDR2 from the germline V gene are DFQATT and SNEGSKA (reference sequence). Deletions cut 1 base from V and 3 bases from J, with 9 bases between. CDR3 protein: CSARGQRDTEAFI. In DNA, the CDR3 is TGCAGTGCTAGAGGACAGAGAGACACTGAAGCTTTCATT.

As regards this clonotype: This is likely a read error, given that the CDR3 carries no conserved phenylalanine or tryptophan at its end. This chain joins TRBV4-1 and TRBJ1-1, with TRBD1 identical over 7 bases. CDR1 is MGHRA and CDR2 is YSYEKL in the germline V gene. The CDR3 runs 14 residues. The CDR3 loop is CASSPRQGNTEAFL. In DNA, the CDR3 is TGTGCCAGCAGCCCTAGACAGGGGAACACTGAAGCTTTCTTA.

This rearrangement joins TRBV5-4 to TRBJ2-7, with TRBD2 matching over 7 bases. The CDR3 length is 16 residues. Germline values: CDR1 SGHNT, CDR2 YYREEE (reference sequence). V dropped 6 bases and J dropped 7; count of bases not matched to a gene: 19. In DNA, the CDR3 is TGTGCCAGCAACCAAGATCCTAGCGGAGCGATCGGGGAGCAGTACTTC. Translated: CASNQDPSGAIGEQYF.

This clonotype showed up many times. The chain combines TRBV20-1 with TRBJ1-2; no definite D call. V lost 5 bases to trimming and J lost 5 bases, with 12 bases between them. There are 12 residues in the CDR3. From germline, CDR1 is DFQATT and CDR2 SNEGSKA (reference sequence). The CDR3 is CSAGRQWYGYTF. CDR3 nucleotides: TGCAGTGCTGGGAGGCAGTGGTATGGCTACACCTTC.

On this clonotype itself: This CDR3 is missing its conserved last phenylalanine or tryptophan, likely due to a read error. The DNA is left out, because the CDR3 cannot be placed on it with certainty; the CDR3 is given as TCRdb lists it. V usage is TRBV29-1 and J usage is TRBJ2-3. Germline V lookup: CDR1 SQVTM, CDR2 ANQGSEA. Both ends counted, the CDR3 spans 11 residues. CDR3 sequence reads: CSVGLIDTQYY.

Remarks on this clonotype: Compared with germline, one end of the junction differs, possibly owing to a read error. The chain employs TRBV11-2 and TRBJ2-1; the match to TRBD2 covers 10 bases. The CDR3 is 17 amino acids. In germline, CDR1 is SGHAT, CDR2 FQNNGV. CDR3 residues: CTSSPASGRKSYSEQFF. CDR3 DNA: TGTACCAGCAGTCCCGCTAGCGGGAGAAAATCCTACAGTGAGCAGTTCTTC.

A word on this clonotype: This is likely a read error, given that the CDR3 carries no conserved phenylalanine or tryptophan at its end. CDR3 in amino acids: CASTTGQGDTEAFS. DNA for the CDR3: TGTGCCAGCACCACGGGGCAGGGAGATACTGAAGCTTTCTCT. The chain couples TRBV11-3 to TRBJ1-1, with a weak D call TRBD1 (5 bases). Trimming pared 7 bases from V and 5 bases from J, leaving 17 bases between. Germline V gene sequence: CDR1 SGHNT, CDR2 YENEEA. The CDR3 consists of 14 residues.

About this clonotype itself: A read error may produce the germline difference seen at one junction end. This chain joins TRBV12-3 or TRBV12-4 and TRBJ2-1, with D unresolved. This CDR3 spans 13 amino acids. CDR3 residues: CASSSGPDNDQFF. The CDR3 region has the DNA TGTGCCAGCAGTTCCGGGCCTGACAATGATCAGTTCTTC.

This clonotype came up a few times. The V gene is TRBV28, the J gene TRBJ2-7, with 11 bases fitting TRBD1. The CDR3 extends over 13 amino acids. Looked up from germline, CDR1 is MDHEN and CDR2 is SYDVKM. Trimming removed 6 bases from V and 6 bases from J; junction bases left unmatched: 4. The chain's CDR3 is CASRDRGLGEQYF. DNA of the CDR3: TGTGCCAGCAGGGACAGGGGGCTCGGCGAGCAGTACTTC.

This clonotype appeared many times. The chain employs TRBV29-1 and TRBJ2-7; 7 nucleotides align to TRBD1. V dropped 4 bases and J dropped 0; count of bases not matched to a gene: 9. The CDR3 spans 15 residues. The germline V gene has CDR1 SQVTM and CDR2 ANQGSEA. The CDR3 is CSVGPDRLSSYEQYF. The DNA of the CDR3 is TGCAGCGTTGGCCCGGACAGGCTCAGCTCCTACGAGCAGTACTTC.

Concerning this clonotype itself: The junction shows a germline mismatch at one end, possibly a read error. The chain is built from TRBV7-9 and TRBJ1-3; D is possibly TRBD1 (5 bases). CDR1 and CDR2 from the germline V gene are SEHNR and FQNEAQ (reference sequence). This CDR3 has 17 amino acids. Here the CDR3 DNA reads TGTACCAGCAGGGACTATATGGGGCGAAGGTCTGGAAACACCATATATTTT. Amino acids: CTSRDYMGRRSGNTIYF.

This clonotype appeared once. Its ends do not fully match the called genes, so a read error is possible. The chain joins TRBV6-5 to TRBJ2-7; D remains ambiguous. This CDR3 is built from 15 residues. CDR1 MNHEY and CDR2 SVGAGI come from the germline V gene. CDR3 sequence (DNA): TGTGCCAACAGCCCATACTCCACGGGCTCCTACGAGCAGCACTTC. Translated: CANSPYSTGSYEQHF.

The CDR3: CASIGTGYTEAFF. The CDR3 DNA follows: TGTGCCAGCATCGGGACAGGGTACACTGAAGCTTTCTTT. J is TRBJ1-1 and V is TRBV12-3 or TRBV12-4; 9 bases agree with TRBD1. The CDR3 runs to 13 residues. V shed 7 bases, J shed 3 bases, and the junction held 3 bases outside the gene matches.

For this clonotype: Possible read error: a much larger clone is one base away. CDR3 sequence: CARSQGIGNQPQHF. The CDR3 DNA reads as TGTGCCCGCAGTCAGGGGATAGGCAATCAGCCCCAGCATTTT. The chain joins TRBV12-3 or TRBV12-4 to TRBJ1-5; D may be TRBD1 (6 bases). This CDR3 has 14 amino acids.

This clonotype was counted a few times. The rearrangement links TRBV5-4 to TRBJ1-1; 9 bases line up with TRBD1. V lost 3 bases to trimming and J lost 4 bases; unmatched junction nucleotides: 10. The germline CDR1 and CDR2 sequences are SGHNT and YYREEE (reference sequence). The CDR3 consists of 16 residues. The CDR3: CASSSQKQGAGTEAFF. The CDR3 coding sequence is TGTGCCAGCAGCTCACAAAAACAGGGGGCAGGCACTGAAGCTTTCTTT.

Turning to this clonotype: This CDR3 fails to terminate in the conserved phenylalanine or tryptophan, so it likely reflects a read error. The chain has TRBV4-2 and TRBJ2-5; D uncertain. This CDR3 has 13 amino acids. In germline, CDR1 is LGHNA, CDR2 YNFKEQ. CDR3: CASCQDQRENQYI. In DNA form, the CDR3 reads TGTGCCAGCTGCCAAGACCAGAGAGAGAACCAGTACATC.

On this clonotype: The junction departs from the called germline gene at one end, perhaps through a read error. The chain recombines TRBV5-4 with TRBJ1-5, with D tentatively TRBD1 (5 bases). Germline V gene lookup returns CDR1 SGHNT and CDR2 YYREEE (reference sequence). The CDR3 is 16 residues long. CDR3 in amino acids: CVSSLTGGGSNQPQHF. CDR3 in DNA: TGTGTCAGCAGCTTGACCGGGGGTGGGAGCAATCAGCCCCAGCATTTT. The whole variable domain, remainder taken from reference TRBV5-4 and TRBJ1-5, is ETGVTQSPTHLIKTRGQQVTLRCSSQSGHNTVSWYQQALGQGPQFIFQYYREEENGRGNFPPRFSGLQFPNYSSELNVNALELDDSALYLCVSSLTGGGSNQPQHFGDGTRLSIL.

As to this clonotype: A junction end diverges from the germline sequence, so it may reflect a read error. The chain employs TRBV20-1 and TRBJ2-7; 8 nucleotides line up with TRBD2. The CDR3 sequence is 14 residues long. In germline, CDR1 is DFQATT, CDR2 SNEGSKA (reference sequence). The CDR3 nucleotides read TGCAGTGCTAGAGATCCAGCGGGAGACTACGATCAGTACTTC. Translation gives CSARDPAGDYDQYF.

This clonotype was counted many times. The chain is built from TRBV29-1 and TRBJ2-2, with D possibly being TRBD2 (6 bases). V lost 1 base and J 5 bases, leaving 11 bases between the germline ends. CDR1 and CDR2 from the germline V gene are SQVTM and ANQGSEA. The CDR3 has 14 residues. CDR3 nucleotide sequence: TGCAGCGTTGAAGGGGCCGGGAGTACCGGGGAGCTGTTTTTT. It yields the protein CSVEGAGSTGELFF.

For this clonotype: A junction end diverges from the germline sequence, so it may reflect a read error. The V gene is TRBV6-2 or TRBV6-3, the J gene TRBJ2-5, with D possibly TRBD2 on 5 matching bases. From germline, CDR1 is MNHEY and CDR2 SVGEGT. The CDR3 is 12 residues long. The CDR3 region is CASSRGGETRYF. Here the CDR3 DNA reads TGTGCAAGCAGCCGGGGTGGGGAGACCCGGTACTTC.

V usage is TRBV7-2 and J usage is TRBJ1-5; D is ambiguous. V was clipped by 9 bases and J by 2 bases, with 14 bases between them. The CDR3 loop spans 14 amino acids. Germline V lookup: CDR1 SGHTA, CDR2 FQGNSA. CDR3 bases: TGTGCCAGGCAAGGCAGAGCCGGCAATCAGCCCCAGCATTTT. It yields the protein CARQGRAGNQPQHF.